Each of the 24 T cell receptor beta chains below was sequenced from the same sample in a study of blood T cell repertoires in COVID-19. TCRdb's table, derived via immunoSEQ multiplex PCR, lists solely in-frame clones and lacks some. The sample holds 65,000 to 80,000 clones, about 88% seen once. Sequencing input: peripheral blood. Source of these receptors: a man between 70 and 80 years old with active or convalescent COVID-19.

Here the CDR3 reads CASSRGEGTQYF. The DNA of the CDR3 is TGTGCCAGCTCTCGGGGGGAAGGTACGCAGTATTTT. The genes are TRBV18 and TRBJ2-3; 7 bases agree with TRBD2. CDR3 length equals 12 residues. With V trimmed by 6 bases and J by 8 bases, 5 bases remained unmatched. In germline, CDR1 is KGHSH, CDR2 LQKENI. The full variable domain, completed using reference TRBV18 and TRBJ2-3, is NAGVMQNPRHLVRRRGQEARLRCSPMKGHSHVYWYRQLPEEGLKFMVYLQKENIIDESGMPKERFSAEFPKEGPSILRIQQVVRGDSAAYFCASSRGEGTQYFGPGTRLTVL.

The chain is built from TRBV4-1 and TRBJ1-3, with 8 bases aligning to TRBD1. V dropped 4 bases and J dropped 1; count of bases not matched to a gene: 9. Germline V lookup: CDR1 MGHRA, CDR2 YSYEKL. The CDR3 runs to 17 residues. The CDR3 protein is CASSLPDRESSGNTIYF. The CDR3 DNA reads as TGCGCCAGCAGCCTCCCGGACAGGGAGAGTTCTGGAAACACCATATATTTT.

This chain links TRBV27 with TRBJ1-3; 10 bases are a match to TRBD1. V was clipped by 6 bases and J by 6 bases; unmatched bases: 11. CDR1 is MNHEY, CDR2 SMNVEV, per germline (reference sequence). This CDR3 spans 16 amino acids. The CDR3 nucleotides are TGTGCCAGCAGCACCCTGGGACAGGGGATGGTAAACACCATATATTTT. Encoded protein: CASSTLGQGMVNTIYF.

The chain joins TRBV19 to TRBJ1-1; 7 nucleotides agree with TRBD1. CDR3 length: 14 amino acids. The V gene end was trimmed by 6 bases and the J gene end by 3 bases; junction bases not matched to a gene: 7. Germline assignment: CDR1 LNHDA and CDR2 SQIVND (reference sequence). This CDR3 reads CASRETGWDTEAFF. The CDR3 bases are TGTGCCAGTAGAGAGACAGGGTGGGACACTGAAGCTTTCTTT.

The chain is built from TRBV5-6 and TRBJ1-1, with 9 bases that match TRBD1. Looked up from germline, CDR1 is SGHDT and CDR2 is YYEEEE. This CDR3 contains 13 residues. The V gene end was trimmed by 2 bases and the J gene end by 6 bases; junction bases not matched to a gene: 2. The CDR3 nucleotides are TGTGCCAGCAGCTTTTGGGACAGGGCTGAAGCTTTCTTT. Encoded protein: CASSFWDRAEAFF.

This clone was seen a handful of times. The V gene is TRBV6-1, the J gene TRBJ2-1; TRBD2 aligns across 10 bases. The ends lost 2 bases at V and 9 bases at J; junction bases unmatched: 7. CDR3 size: 15 residues. Germline V gives CDR1 MNHNS, CDR2 SASEGT. CDR3 protein: CASSESSGGALEQFF. CDR3 in DNA: TGTGCCAGCAGTGAATCAAGCGGGGGGGCCCTTGAGCAGTTCTTC.

This clone was recorded a few times. The chain recombines TRBV5-1 with TRBJ2-7; 7 nucleotides line up with TRBD2. Germline V CDR1 and CDR2: SGHRS, YFSETQ. The V segment lost 5 bases and the J segment 0 bases; nucleotides outside the gene matches: 5. CDR3 length: 14 residues. Here the CDR3 DNA reads TGCGCCAGCAGGGCCGGGAGGAGCTCCTACGAGCAGTACTTC. Its translation is CASRAGRSSYEQYF.

This chain joins TRBV11-2 and TRBJ2-1, with 14 bases lining up with TRBD2. This CDR3 has 14 residues. V shed 4 bases and J 11 bases; nucleotides not matched to a gene: 4. Germline V gene sequence: CDR1 SGHAT, CDR2 FQNNGV. CDR3 sequence: CASSSGTSGGQQFF. DNA for the CDR3: TGTGCCAGCAGCTCCGGGACTAGCGGGGGTCAGCAGTTCTTC.

The chain is built from TRBV7-9 and TRBJ2-7; 7 positions match TRBD1. This CDR3 contains 14 residues. Trimming at V came to 5 bases and at J to 3 bases, leaving 7 bases not matched to a gene. From germline, CDR1 is SEHNR and CDR2 FQNEAQ (reference sequence). CDR3 sequence reads: CASSKRDSIYEQYF. The CDR3 DNA sequence: TGTGCCAGCAGCAAAAGGGACAGTATCTACGAGCAGTACTTC.

This clone was seen once. This sequence joins TRBV25-1 and TRBJ2-7; 9 bases match TRBD1. CDR3 length equals 13 residues. V lost 8 bases and J lost 6; bases outside the gene matches: 8. CDR1 is MGHDK and CDR2 is SYGVNS in the germline V gene. CDR3 amino acids: CASRGTGLGEQYF. In nucleotides, the CDR3 is TGTGCCAGCCGCGGGACAGGGTTAGGCGAGCAGTACTTC.

Only one count was recorded for this clone. J is TRBJ1-2 and V is TRBV13; no clear D gene. The CDR3 is 12 residues long. Looked up from germline, CDR1 is PRHDT and CDR2 is FYEKMQ (reference sequence). V shed 0 bases and J shed 7 bases, with 6 bases lying between them. CDR3 in amino acids: CASSLGLGGYTF. The CDR3 nucleotides are TGTGCCAGCAGCTTAGGTCTCGGTGGCTACACCTTC. Drawing the rest from reference TRBV13 and TRBJ1-2, the complete variable domain is AAGVIQSPRHLIKEKRETATLKCYPIPRHDTVYWYQQGPGQDPQFLISFYEKMQSDKGSIPDRFSAQQFSDYHSELNMSSLELGDSALYFCASSLGLGGYTFGSGTRLTVV.

This clone came up once. The chain employs TRBV28 and TRBJ2-7, with 8 bases aligning to TRBD2. The ends lost 7 bases at V and 7 bases at J; junction bases unmatched: 15. CDR1 MDHEN and CDR2 SYDVKM come from the germline V gene. The CDR3 runs 15 residues. The CDR3 sequence is CASNDSGNGVGEQYF. For the CDR3, the DNA is TGTGCCAGCAACGATAGCGGGAATGGCGTAGGTGAGCAGTACTTC.

This chain uses TRBV20-1 with TRBJ1-5; D is unclear. With 3 bases removed from V and 0 bases from J, the gap between germline ends came to 9 bases. The CDR3 totals 14 residues. Germline V gene data show CDR1 as DFQATT and CDR2 as SNEGSKA (reference sequence). The CDR3 DNA sequence: TGCAGTGCTAGTTACTCTGATAGCAATCAGCCCCAGCATTTT. Translating it yields CSASYSDSNQPQHF.

The rearrangement joins TRBV5-1 to TRBJ2-6, with no clear D. CDR1 and CDR2 from the germline V gene are SGHRS and YFSETQ. The CDR3 totals 15 residues. Trimming removed 4 bases from V and 1 base from J, with 9 bases in between. For the CDR3, the DNA is TGCGCCAGCAGCCTAGACCCGTCTGGGGCCAACGTCCTGACTTTC. Its translation is CASSLDPSGANVLTF.

The chain has TRBV6-1 and TRBJ1-2, with 11 bases matching TRBD1. The CDR3 is 15 residues long. CDR1 MNHNS and CDR2 SASEGT come from the germline V gene. J lost 4 bases, V lost 0 bases, and 1 base had no gene match. CDR3 sequence (DNA): TGTGCCAGCAGTGAAGCCGGGACAGGGGGCTATGGCTACACCTTC. Its protein is CASSEAGTGGYGYTF.

The V and J genes are TRBV7-2 and TRBJ2-2, with 7 bases fitting TRBD2. The CDR3 is 17 residues long. V gave up 3 bases and J gave up 4 bases; unmatched junction bases: 11. Germline CDR1 SGHTA, CDR2 FQGNSA. CDR3 sequence: CASSFGSPGLFTGELFF. CDR3 DNA: TGTGCCAGCAGCTTCGGGTCTCCGGGACTATTCACCGGGGAGCTGTTTTTT.

This chain uses TRBV3-1 (or the pseudogene TRBV3-2) with TRBJ2-5; 10 positions agree with TRBD2. Germline CDR1 is LGHDT and CDR2 is YNNKEL (reference sequence). This CDR3 comprises 14 residues. Germline trimming cut 4 bases from V and 3 bases from J; bases unmatched to any gene: 2. The CDR3 protein is CASSPTSGKETQYF. CDR3 nucleotide sequence: TGTGCCAGCAGCCCCACTAGCGGGAAAGAGACCCAGTACTTC.

The rearrangement uses TRBV19 and TRBJ2-2; TRBD2 matches at 11 bases. The CDR3 totals 16 residues. Per germline, CDR1 LNHDA and CDR2 SQIVND (reference sequence). V shed 3 bases and J 5 bases; nucleotides not matched to a gene: 5. This chain's CDR3 is CASSMDSGRGTGELFF. In nucleotides, the CDR3 is TGTGCCAGTAGTATGGATAGCGGGAGGGGAACCGGGGAGCTGTTTTTT.

This rearrangement joins TRBV6-5 to TRBJ1-1; weak D call: TRBD1 (5 bases). This CDR3 has 13 residues. CDR1 MNHEY and CDR2 SVGAGI come from the germline V gene. V lost 8 bases and J lost 4, with 14 bases in between. The CDR3 protein is CASLYSGGTEAFF. The CDR3 DNA reads as TGTGCCAGCTTATACAGCGGGGGCACTGAAGCTTTCTTT.

In this sample, this clone turned up a few times. The V and J genes are TRBV6-5 and TRBJ2-1; 11 nucleotides line up with TRBD1. Unmatched junction bases numbered 6, after V lost 2 bases and J lost 6 bases. CDR3 length: 16 amino acids. Germline V gene data show CDR1 as MNHEY and CDR2 as SVGAGI. The CDR3 protein is CASSYRGTGGFNEQFF. The DNA of the CDR3 is TGTGCCAGCAGTTACCGAGGGACAGGGGGATTCAATGAGCAGTTCTTC.

The V call is TRBV19, the J call TRBJ1-5; a possible D gene is TRBD1 (5 bases). V lost 3 bases to trimming and J lost 5 bases, with 11 bases between them. This CDR3 region has 14 residues. Germline values: CDR1 LNHDA, CDR2 SQIVND (reference sequence). For the CDR3, the DNA is TGTGCCAGTAGTATCCGACAGCGAGATCAGCCCCAGCATTTT. Encoded protein: CASSIRQRDQPQHF.

V usage is TRBV2 and J usage is TRBJ2-7, with 8 bases lining up with TRBD2. Germline V CDR1 and CDR2: SNHLY, FYNNEI. The V segment lost 5 bases and the J segment 6 bases; nucleotides outside the gene matches: 15. The CDR3 contains 16 residues. CDR3 in amino acids: CASSLKGTRGASEQYF. CDR3 in DNA: TGTGCCAGCAGTTTAAAGGGGACTAGAGGGGCCTCCGAGCAGTACTTC.

The chain joins TRBV6-5 to TRBJ1-5; maybe TRBD1 (6 bases). CDR1 is MNHEY, CDR2 SVGAGI, per germline. This CDR3 region has 14 residues. V lost 4 bases, J lost 4 bases, and 11 bases lay in between. CDR3 nucleotide sequence: TGTGCCAGCAGTTCTCACAGGGATAATCAGCCCCAGCATTTT. It codes for CASSSHRDNQPQHF.

The chain links TRBV28 to TRBJ2-7; D ambiguous. The CDR3 runs 13 residues. CDR1 is MDHEN and CDR2 is SYDVKM in the germline V gene. Trimming left V 9 bases short and J 0 bases short, with 12 bases between. CDR3 loop: CASQRMSSYEQYF. The CDR3 coding sequence is TGTGCCAGTCAGCGTATGAGCTCCTACGAGCAGTACTTC.